This T cell receptor beta chain appears in the sequencing data of a study of blood T cell repertoires in COVID-19 (dated by TCRdb to the early 2020s). About the investigation overall: Samples covering the acute and convalescent phases of COVID-19 were provided by collaborators in the United States, Italy and Spain. Subjects who had been exposed to COVID-19, were actively infected with it, or had recovered from it provided the deeply sampled blood TCRbeta repertoires that made up the dataset. Where available, HLA class I and class II types were taken from metadata supplied by the sample provider and were not determined by assay-based typing. Samples came from the ongoing ImmuneRACE study (first 160 participants) plus 1,254 subjects from 6 global collaborators. The material from the prospective study consisted of cDNA or gDNA derived from T cells, B-cell-depleted T cells, or PBMCs. The repertoires were made available in a free public database intended to serve as a resource for research on the immune response to SARS-CoV-2. Nearly every sample came with metadata listing a de-identified subject ID, COVID-19 status, age in years and sex.

The table lists this clone with a count of one. There is no known antigen for this receptor. Base qualities are not provided; no much larger clone lies one nucleotide away. The CDR1 and CDR2 encoded by the germline V gene are SNHLY and FYNNEI. V was cut back by 4 bases and J by 4 bases, leaving a gap of 8 bases between them. The CDR3 measures 13 amino acids from cysteine to phenylalanine. Only CDR3 DNA remains: 39 bases, in frame from the first base. Overall study outcomes, separate from this receptor: Clinical and demographic metadata were provided uncurated, with the amount varying by source and participant.

TCRbeta CDR3 regions were amplified from genomic DNA by means of the immunoSEQ Assay, a bias-controlled multiplex PCR. Per the source publication's procedure: Within the assay, amplification of reference gene primers was used to estimate how many nucleated cells each sample contained. To quantify the absolute abundance of each unique TCRbeta CDR3 rearrangement, sequence reads were collapsed and filtered. For each sample, productive Simpson clonality was calculated by taking the square root of Simpson's diversity index across productive rearrangements. As stored in TCRdb, this immuneACCESS dataset retains in-frame rearrangements with V and J assigned. A fraction of the clones does not appear; measured against another copy, unresolved V genes explain less than half of the discrepancy, and the remainder lacks a known reason. V, J and clone size reflect that table, while D and trimming were determined from the DNA. This sample holds roughly 260,000 clones; approximately 83% were observed only once. Of the sample, 3.6% is held by the ten largest clones.

Participants in the prospective study were aged about 18 to 100 years, lived in approximately 26 United States geographic areas, and enrolled through a virtual design. In the prospective study, participants were assigned to cohorts based on the clinical history participants reported in a screening survey and a study questionnaire. A participant counted as exposed if, within 2 weeks of entering the study, that participant had been in contact with someone who had a PCR-confirmed or clinician-diagnosed COVID-19 case. Each participant in the prospective study had whole blood, serum and a nasopharyngeal or oropharyngeal swab collected by mobile phlebotomists. Additional blood draws and questionnaires over an approximately two-month period could optionally be provided by prospective study participants. Blood samples from the prospective study were shipped frozen or at room temperature prior to DNA extraction.

Recombination connected TRBV2 to TRBJ1-5; the D gene cannot be resolved reliably. The source is a woman between 40 and 50 years old who had been exposed to COVID-19. The source material was PBMCs or T cells enriched from blood (not recorded which). The nucleotide sequence reads as follows: TGTGCCAGCAGTGTTGCGAGAAATCAGCCCCAGCATTTT. It specifies CASSVARNQPQHF. Reference TRBV2 and TRBJ1-5 proteins supply the regions before and after the CDR3; the full variable domain is: EPEVTQTPSHQVTQMGQEVILRCVPISNHLYFYWYRQILGQKVEFLVSFYNNEISEKSEIFDDQFSVERPDGSNFTLKIRSTKLEDSAMYFCASSVARNQPQHFGDGTRLSIL.